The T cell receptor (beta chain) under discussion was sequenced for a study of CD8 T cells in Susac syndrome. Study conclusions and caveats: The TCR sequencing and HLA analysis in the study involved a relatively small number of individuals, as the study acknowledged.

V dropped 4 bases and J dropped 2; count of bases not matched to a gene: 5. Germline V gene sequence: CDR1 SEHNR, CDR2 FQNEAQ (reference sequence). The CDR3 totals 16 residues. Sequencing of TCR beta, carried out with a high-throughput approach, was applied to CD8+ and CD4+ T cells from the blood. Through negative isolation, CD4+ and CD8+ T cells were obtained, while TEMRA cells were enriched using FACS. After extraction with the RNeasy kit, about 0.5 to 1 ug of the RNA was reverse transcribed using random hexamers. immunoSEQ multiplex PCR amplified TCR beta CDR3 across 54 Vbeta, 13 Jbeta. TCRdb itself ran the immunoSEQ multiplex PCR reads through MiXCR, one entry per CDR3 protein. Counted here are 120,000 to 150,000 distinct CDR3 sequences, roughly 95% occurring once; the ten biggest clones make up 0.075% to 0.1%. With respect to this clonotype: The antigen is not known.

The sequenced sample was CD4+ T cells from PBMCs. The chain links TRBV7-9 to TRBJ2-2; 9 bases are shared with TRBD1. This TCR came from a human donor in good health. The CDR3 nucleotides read TGTGCCAGCAGCTGGATGGACAGGGGAAACACCGGGGAGCTGTTTTTT. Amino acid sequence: CASSWMDRGNTGELFF.